This T cell receptor (beta chain) is drawn from a study of T cells in Graves' hyperthyroidism and ophthalmopathy. It was RNA transcripts that yielded the amplified TCR beta CDR3 regions. First-round RT-PCR with HTBI primers amplified the TCR CDR3 region. From the multiplex PCR reads, TCRdb called clonotypes with MiXCR, one entry per CDR3 protein. The sample carries about 320,000 distinct CDR3 sequences, 16% recorded once. The table lists this clonotype with many counts. CDR1 is SNHLY and CDR2 is FYNNEI in the germline V gene. The CDR3 contains 15 residues. V dropped 5 bases and J dropped 2; count of bases not matched to a gene: 4.

This clonotype originated in a man aged 25-45 years with Graves' hyperthyroidism. The specimen was blood. V and J are TRBV2 and TRBJ2-5, with 11 nucleotides matching TRBD2. In DNA, the CDR3 is TGTGCCAGCAGTCGGGGACTAGCGGAACAAGAGACCCAGTACTTC. Translation: CASSRGLAEQETQYF.